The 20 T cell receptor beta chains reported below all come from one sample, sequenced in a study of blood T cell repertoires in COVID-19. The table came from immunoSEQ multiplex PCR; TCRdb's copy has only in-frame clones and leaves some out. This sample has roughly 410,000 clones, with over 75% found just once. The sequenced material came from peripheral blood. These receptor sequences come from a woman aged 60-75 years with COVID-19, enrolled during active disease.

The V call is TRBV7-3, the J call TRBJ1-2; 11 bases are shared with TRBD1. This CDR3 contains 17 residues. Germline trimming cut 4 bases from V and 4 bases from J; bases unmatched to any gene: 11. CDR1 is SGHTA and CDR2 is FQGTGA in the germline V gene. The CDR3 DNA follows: TGTGCCAGCAGCTCGTACGGACAGGGGGCTAGGTGCTATGGCTACACCTTC. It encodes CASSSYGQGARCYGYTF.

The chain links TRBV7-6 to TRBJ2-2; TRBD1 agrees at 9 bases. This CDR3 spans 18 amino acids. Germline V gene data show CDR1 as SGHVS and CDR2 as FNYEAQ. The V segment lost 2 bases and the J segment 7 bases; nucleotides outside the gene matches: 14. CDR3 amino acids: CASSLRDRAAARVGELFF. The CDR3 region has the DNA TGTGCCAGCAGCTTAAGGGACAGGGCGGCGGCGCGGGTCGGGGAGCTGTTTTTT.

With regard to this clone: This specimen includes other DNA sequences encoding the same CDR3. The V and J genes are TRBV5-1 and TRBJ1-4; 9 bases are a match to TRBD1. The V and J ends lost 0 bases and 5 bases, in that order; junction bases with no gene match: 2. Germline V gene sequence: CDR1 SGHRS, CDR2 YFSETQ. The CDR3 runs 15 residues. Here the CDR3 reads CASSLAGQGNEKLFF. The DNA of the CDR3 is TGCGCCAGCAGCTTGGCTGGACAGGGGAATGAAAAACTGTTTTTT.

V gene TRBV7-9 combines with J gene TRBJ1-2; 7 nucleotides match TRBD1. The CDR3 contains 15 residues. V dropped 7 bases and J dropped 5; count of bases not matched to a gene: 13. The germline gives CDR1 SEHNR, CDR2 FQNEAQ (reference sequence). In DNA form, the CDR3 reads TGTGCCAGCAACGCCAAGACAGGGTGGGAGTATGGCTACACCTTC. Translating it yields CASNAKTGWEYGYTF.

The CDR3 loop is CASSLDRGPNQPQHF. Written as DNA, the CDR3 is TGTGCCAGCAGCTTGGACAGGGGTCCGAATCAGCCCCAGCATTTT. This rearrangement joins TRBV11-3 to TRBJ1-5; 9 nucleotides line up with TRBD1. The CDR3 consists of 15 residues. J gave up 4 bases and V 3 bases, and 4 bases lay outside the gene matches. CDR1 is SGHNT and CDR2 is YENEEA in the germline V gene.

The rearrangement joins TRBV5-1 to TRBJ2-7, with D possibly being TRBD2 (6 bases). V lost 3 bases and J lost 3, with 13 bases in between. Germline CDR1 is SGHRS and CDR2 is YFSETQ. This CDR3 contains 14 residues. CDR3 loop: CASSSGSTGYEQYF. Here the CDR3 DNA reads TGCGCCAGCAGCTCCGGGAGTACGGGCTACGAGCAGTACTTC.

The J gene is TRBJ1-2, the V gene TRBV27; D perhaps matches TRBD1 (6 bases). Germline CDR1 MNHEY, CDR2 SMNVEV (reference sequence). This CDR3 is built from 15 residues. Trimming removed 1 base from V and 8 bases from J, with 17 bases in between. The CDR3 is CASSLFQGTPRGYTF. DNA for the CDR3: TGTGCCAGCAGTTTATTCCAGGGGACACCTCGGGGCTACACCTTC.

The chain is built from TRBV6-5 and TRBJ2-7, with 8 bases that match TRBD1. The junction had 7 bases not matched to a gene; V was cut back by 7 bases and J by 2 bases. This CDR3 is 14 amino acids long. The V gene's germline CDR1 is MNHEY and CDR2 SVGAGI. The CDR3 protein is CASTTDRAPYEQYF. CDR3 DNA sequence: TGTGCCAGCACGACGGACAGGGCCCCCTACGAGCAGTACTTC.

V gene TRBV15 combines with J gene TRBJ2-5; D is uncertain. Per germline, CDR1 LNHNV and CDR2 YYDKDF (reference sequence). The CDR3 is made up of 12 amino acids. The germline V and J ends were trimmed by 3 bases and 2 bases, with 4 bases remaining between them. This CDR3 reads CATSRTQETQYF. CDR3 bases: TGTGCCACCAGCAGGACTCAAGAGACCCAGTACTTC.

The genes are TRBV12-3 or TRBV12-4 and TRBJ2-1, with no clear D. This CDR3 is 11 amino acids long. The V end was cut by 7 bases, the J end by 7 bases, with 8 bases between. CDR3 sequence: CASTGLNEQFF. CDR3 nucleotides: TGTGCCAGCACCGGTCTGAATGAGCAGTTCTTC.

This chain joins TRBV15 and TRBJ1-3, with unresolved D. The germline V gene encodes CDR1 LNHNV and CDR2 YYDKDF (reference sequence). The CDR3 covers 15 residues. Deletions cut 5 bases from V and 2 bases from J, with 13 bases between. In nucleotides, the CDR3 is TGTGCCACCAGCTACGGCCGGGTGACTGGAAACACCATATATTTT. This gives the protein CATSYGRVTGNTIYF.

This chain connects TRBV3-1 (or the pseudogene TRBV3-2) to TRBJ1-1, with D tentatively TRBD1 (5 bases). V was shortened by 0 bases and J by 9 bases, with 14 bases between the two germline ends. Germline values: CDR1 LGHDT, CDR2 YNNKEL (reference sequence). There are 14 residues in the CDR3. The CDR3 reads CASSQDKAGMKAFF. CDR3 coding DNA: TGTGCCAGCAGCCAAGATAAAGCAGGGATGAAAGCTTTCTTT.

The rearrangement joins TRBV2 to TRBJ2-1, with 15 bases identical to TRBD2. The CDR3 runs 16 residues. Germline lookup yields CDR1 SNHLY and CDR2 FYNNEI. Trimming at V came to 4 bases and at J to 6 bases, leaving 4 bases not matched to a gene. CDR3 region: CASSALGLAGGNEQFF. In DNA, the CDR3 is TGTGCCAGCAGTGCCCTGGGACTAGCGGGGGGCAATGAGCAGTTCTTC.

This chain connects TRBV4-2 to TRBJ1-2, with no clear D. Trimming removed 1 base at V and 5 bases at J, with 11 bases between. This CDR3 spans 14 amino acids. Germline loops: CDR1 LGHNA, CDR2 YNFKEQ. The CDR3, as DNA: TGTGCCAGCAGCCAAGTTGGAGAGAGGTATGGCTACACCTTC. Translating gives CASSQVGERYGYTF.

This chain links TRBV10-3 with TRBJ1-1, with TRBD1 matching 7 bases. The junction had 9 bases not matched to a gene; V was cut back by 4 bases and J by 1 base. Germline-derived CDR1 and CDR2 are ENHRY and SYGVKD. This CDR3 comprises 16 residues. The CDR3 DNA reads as TGTGCCATCAGTGCCTCGACAGGGCGTAAGAACACTGAAGCTTTCTTT. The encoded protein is CAISASTGRKNTEAFF.

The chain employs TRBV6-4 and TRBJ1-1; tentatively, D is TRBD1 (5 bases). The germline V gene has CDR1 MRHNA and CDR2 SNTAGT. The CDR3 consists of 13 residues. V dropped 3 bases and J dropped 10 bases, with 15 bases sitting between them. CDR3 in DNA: TGTGCCAGCAGTGAATCGTCGGCAGGGCGAGCTTTCTTT. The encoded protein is CASSESSAGRAFF.

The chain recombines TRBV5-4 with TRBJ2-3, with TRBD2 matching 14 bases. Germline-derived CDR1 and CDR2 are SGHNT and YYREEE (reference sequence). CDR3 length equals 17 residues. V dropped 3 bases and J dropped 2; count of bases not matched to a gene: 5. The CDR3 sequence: CASSSGTSGGSTDTQYF. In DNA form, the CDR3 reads TGTGCCAGCAGCTCCGGGACTAGCGGGGGATCCACAGATACGCAGTATTTT.

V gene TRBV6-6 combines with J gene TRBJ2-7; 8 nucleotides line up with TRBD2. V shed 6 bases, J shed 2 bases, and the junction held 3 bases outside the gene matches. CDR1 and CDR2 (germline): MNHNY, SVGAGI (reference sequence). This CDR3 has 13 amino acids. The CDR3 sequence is CASRIGGAYEQYF. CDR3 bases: TGTGCCAGCAGGATCGGGGGGGCCTACGAGCAGTACTTC.

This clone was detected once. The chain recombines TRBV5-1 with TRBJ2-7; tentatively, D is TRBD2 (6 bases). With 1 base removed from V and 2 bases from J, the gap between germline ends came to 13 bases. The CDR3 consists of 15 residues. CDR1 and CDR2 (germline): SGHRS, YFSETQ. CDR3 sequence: CASSLQGLPTYEQYF. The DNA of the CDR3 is TGCGCCAGCAGCTTGCAGGGACTGCCCACCTACGAGCAGTACTTC.

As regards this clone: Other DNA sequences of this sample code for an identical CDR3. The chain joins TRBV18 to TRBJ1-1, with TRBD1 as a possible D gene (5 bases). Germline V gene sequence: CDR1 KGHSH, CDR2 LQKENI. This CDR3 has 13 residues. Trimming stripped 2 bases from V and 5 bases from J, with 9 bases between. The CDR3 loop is CASSPTGGTEAFF. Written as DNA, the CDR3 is TGTGCCAGCTCACCAACAGGAGGGACTGAAGCTTTCTTT.